Each of the 23 T cell receptor beta chains below was sequenced from the same sample in a study of cytomegalovirus exposure and HLA in healthy donors. PCR was performed using 60 Vbeta and 13 Jbeta primers. Generated by immunoSEQ multiplex PCR, the TCRdb table keeps only in-frame clones and is missing some. Of 140,000 or so clones listed, 80% are singletons. The sample comprised PBMCs. Every receptor here comes from a female donor in good health and CMV-seronegative.

The chain recombines TRBV7-2 with TRBJ2-7; 12 bases are shared with TRBD2. The germline V gene has CDR1 SGHTA and CDR2 FQGNSA. The CDR3 contains 15 residues. The trim removed 5 bases at V and 1 base at J, leaving 3 bases unmatched. CDR3 nucleotide sequence: TGTGCCAGCAGCCGAACTAGCGGGGGGTCCTACGAGCAGTACTTC. Translated, it gives CASSRTSGGSYEQYF.

The chain carries TRBV2 and TRBJ1-5; D possibly corresponds to TRBD1 (6 bases). V lost 5 bases to trimming and J lost 0 bases, with 17 bases between them. The V gene's germline CDR1 is SNHLY and CDR2 FYNNEI. The CDR3 has 17 amino acids. In DNA, the CDR3 is TGTGCCAGCAGTCGTTTGCACAGGGAGGGTAGCAATCAGCCCCAGCATTTT. Translated: CASSRLHREGSNQPQHF. Full variable domain (missing parts from reference TRBV2 and TRBJ1-5): EPEVTQTPSHQVTQMGQEVILRCVPISNHLYFYWYRQILGQKVEFLVSFYNNEISEKSEIFDDQFSVERPDGSNFTLKIRSTKLEDSAMYFCASSRLHREGSNQPQHFGDGTRLSIL.

The gene calls are TRBV30 and TRBJ2-5, with D perhaps TRBD2 (6 bases). The V and J ends lost 3 bases and 5 bases respectively, with 10 bases between them. Germline assignment: CDR1 GTSNPN and CDR2 SVGIG (reference sequence). There are 12 residues in the CDR3. CDR3 amino acids: CAWRGGVETQYF. CDR3 in DNA: TGTGCCTGGAGGGGGGGTGTGGAGACCCAGTACTTC.

The rearrangement links TRBV18 to TRBJ2-2, with TRBD1 matching 7 bases. The germline V gene has CDR1 KGHSH and CDR2 LQKENI. CDR3 length: 16 residues. J was trimmed by 7 bases and V by 2 bases; bases with no gene match: 10. The CDR3 nucleotides are TGTGCCAGCTCACCAGACAGGGTTGTCGTCCACGGGGAGCTGTTTTTT. Translated, it gives CASSPDRVVVHGELFF.

V is TRBV5-1 and J is TRBJ1-3; D perhaps matches TRBD1 (5 bases). The ends were cut back, 3 bases at V and 4 bases at J, with 14 bases in the middle. Germline CDR1 is SGHRS and CDR2 is YFSETQ. The length of the CDR3 is 15 residues. The CDR3 region is CASSSQGSAGNTIYF. In DNA, the CDR3 is TGCGCCAGCAGCTCGCAGGGATCGGCAGGAAACACCATATATTTT.

The chain uses TRBV6-5 and TRBJ2-7, with 7 bases identical to TRBD2. The V and J ends lost 2 bases and 3 bases, in that order; junction bases with no gene match: 1. Germline CDR1 and CDR2: MNHEY and SVGAGI. CDR3 length: 13 residues. CDR3 nucleotide sequence: TGTGCCAGCAGTTACGCGGGAGACTACGAGCAGTACTTC. It specifies CASSYAGDYEQYF.

This chain links TRBV7-9 with TRBJ1-1, with D hard to call. This CDR3 spans 14 amino acids. CDR1 is SEHNR, CDR2 FQNEAQ, per germline (reference sequence). V was cut by 5 bases and J by 6 bases, with 16 bases left in between. In DNA, the CDR3 is TGTGCCAGCAGCGGAGTAAGGGAGGGCCCTGAAGCTTTCTTT. Translation gives CASSGVREGPEAFF.

This chain links TRBV2 with TRBJ1-2; the match to TRBD1 covers 9 bases. V lost 4 bases and J lost 0; bases outside the gene matches: 0. The CDR3 has 14 residues. CDR1 is SNHLY, CDR2 FYNNEI, per germline. The CDR3 reads CASSGQGANYGYTF. In DNA, the CDR3 is TGTGCCAGCAGTGGACAGGGGGCTAACTATGGCTACACCTTC.

J is TRBJ1-5 and V is TRBV28, with D unresolved. The V end lost 5 bases, the J end lost 7 bases, and 21 bases lay between the germline ends. The length of the CDR3 is 16 residues. Germline CDR1 MDHEN, CDR2 SYDVKM. CDR3 bases: TGTGCCAGCAGTACGATCAAAGGGAGGGTTGGCCAGCCCCAGCATTTT. This gives the protein CASSTIKGRVGQPQHF.

The table lists this clone with a count of one. This sequence joins TRBV29-1 and TRBJ1-1, with a tentative D call TRBD1 (5 bases). There are 12 residues in the CDR3. In germline, CDR1 is SQVTM, CDR2 ANQGSEA. The V and J ends lost 4 bases and 5 bases respectively, with 11 bases between them. This chain's CDR3 is CSVADIPTEAFF. For the CDR3, the DNA is TGCAGCGTTGCGGACATCCCTACTGAAGCTTTCTTT.

The V and J genes are TRBV10-2 and TRBJ1-1, with a possible D match to TRBD1 (5 bases). The CDR3 covers 15 residues. The germline gives CDR1 WSHSY, CDR2 SAAADI. Trimming shortened V by 0 bases and J by 3 bases, and 11 bases separated the two germline ends. The CDR3 region has the DNA TGCGCCAGCAGTGAGTCGAAGGGGAGGGACACTGAAGCTTTCTTT. It specifies CASSESKGRDTEAFF.

The gene calls are TRBV27 and TRBJ1-5; 8 bases fit TRBD1. V was pared by 5 bases and J by 2 bases, with 8 bases of the junction left unmatched. The germline CDR1 and CDR2 sequences are MNHEY and SMNVEV (reference sequence). The CDR3 runs to 16 residues. CDR3 protein: CASSRLPGGGNQPQHF. CDR3 nucleotide sequence: TGTGCCAGCAGTCGACTCCCAGGGGGCGGCAATCAGCCCCAGCATTTT.

This rearrangement joins TRBV4-1 to TRBJ2-7; 10 bases map to TRBD2. V trimming: 0 bases; J trimming: 1 base; junction bases outside the gene matches: 3. This CDR3 comprises 16 residues. Germline V CDR1 and CDR2: MGHRA, YSYEKL. The CDR3 protein is CASSQDSSGRSYEQYF. The DNA for the CDR3 is TGCGCCAGCAGCCAAGATAGTAGCGGGAGGTCCTACGAGCAGTACTTC.

The rearrangement joins TRBV2 to TRBJ2-3; a weak D match, TRBD1 (6 bases). Trimming left V 8 bases short and J 2 bases short, with 14 bases between. This CDR3 is built from 14 residues. Looked up from germline, CDR1 is SNHLY and CDR2 is FYNNEI. CDR3 in DNA: TGTGCCAGCGGCCTTCGGACAGCCACAGATACGCAGTATTTT. Encoded protein: CASGLRTATDTQYF.

The chain links TRBV29-1 to TRBJ2-7; D gene ambiguous. The CDR3 is made up of 15 amino acids. Germline V gene lookup returns CDR1 SQVTM and CDR2 ANQGSEA. V was cut by 4 bases and J by 4 bases, with 20 bases left in between. Here the CDR3 reads CSVVELGTEPYEQYF. The CDR3 nucleotides read TGCAGCGTTGTCGAGCTGGGCACCGAGCCTTACGAGCAGTACTTC.

V gene TRBV5-1 combines with J gene TRBJ2-7; weak D call: TRBD1 (5 bases). There are 13 residues in the CDR3. With 0 bases removed from V and 4 bases from J, the gap between germline ends came to 8 bases. Per the germline V gene, CDR1 is SGHRS and CDR2 is YFSETQ. In nucleotides, the CDR3 is TGCGCCAGCAGCTTGGCCAGGGATTACGAGCAGTACTTC. Amino acids: CASSLARDYEQYF. The full variable domain, its missing parts supplied by reference TRBV5-1 and TRBJ2-7, is KAGVTQTPRYLIKTRGQQVTLSCSPISGHRSVSWYQQTPGQGLQFLFEYFSETQRNKGNFPGRFSGRQFSNSRSEMNVSTLELGDSALYLCASSLARDYEQYFGPGTRLTVT.

On this clone: Here the CDR3 omits its conserved ending phenylalanine or tryptophan, so a read error is the likely source. The chain is built from TRBV6-5 and TRBJ2-2; the D is unclear. This CDR3 has 14 residues. Germline V CDR1 and CDR2: MNHEY, SVGAGI. Trimming removed 2 bases at V and 1 base at J, with 5 bases between. The CDR3 loop reads CASSYGVNTGELFV. In nucleotides, the CDR3 is TGTGCCAGCAGTTACGGGGTGAACACCGGGGAGCTGTTTGTT.

V gene TRBV11-3 combines with J gene TRBJ2-2; the D is unclear. Trimming shortened V by 5 bases and J by 0 bases, and 10 bases separated the two germline ends. In germline, CDR1 is SGHNT, CDR2 YENEEA. The CDR3 runs to 15 residues. The CDR3 protein is CASSPGSANTGELFF. The CDR3 coding sequence is TGTGCCAGCAGCCCCGGGTCTGCGAACACCGGGGAGCTGTTTTTT. The whole variable domain, filled in from reference TRBV11-3 and TRBJ2-2, reads EAGVVQSPRYKIIEKKQPVAFWCNPISGHNTLYWYLQNLGQGPELLIRYENEEAVDDSQLPKDRFSAERLKGVDSTLKIQPAELGDSAVYLCASSPGSANTGELFFGEGSRLTVL.

This rearrangement joins TRBV5-1 to TRBJ1-1; TRBD1 matches 7 bases. The junction had 5 bases not matched to a gene; V was cut back by 0 bases and J by 0 bases. This CDR3 comprises 16 residues. Germline loops: CDR1 SGHRS, CDR2 YFSETQ. For the CDR3, the DNA is TGCGCCAGCAGCTTGGAAAAGGGACAGCTGAACACTGAAGCTTTCTTT. This sequence encodes CASSLEKGQLNTEAFF.

The V gene is TRBV4-2, the J gene TRBJ2-7; D is undetermined. With 1 base removed from V and 3 bases from J, the gap between germline ends came to 7 bases. The CDR3 covers 13 residues. Germline assignment: CDR1 LGHNA and CDR2 YNFKEQ. CDR3 protein: CASSQASSYEQYF. The CDR3, as DNA: TGTGCCAGCAGCCAAGCGTCCAGCTACGAGCAGTACTTC.

The CDR3 spells CASSPGTRGLKDGYTF. CDR3 nucleotide sequence: TGTGCCAGCAGTCCCGGGACAAGGGGGCTGAAGGATGGCTACACCTTC. V gene TRBV5-4 combines with J gene TRBJ1-2; 7 bases are shared with TRBD1. Germline-derived CDR1 and CDR2 are SGHNT and YYREEE (reference sequence). This CDR3 is 16 amino acids long. V gave up 5 bases and J gave up 6 bases; unmatched junction bases: 16. Complete variable domain (other parts from reference TRBV5-4 and TRBJ1-2): ETGVTQSPTHLIKTRGQQVTLRCSSQSGHNTVSWYQQALGQGPQFIFQYYREEENGRGNFPPRFSGLQFPNYSSELNVNALELDDSALYLCASSPGTRGLKDGYTFGSGTRLTVV.

CDR3 residues: CASRGWDRGSEKLFF. The CDR3, as DNA: TGTGCCAGCAGGGGGTGGGACAGGGGTAGTGAAAAACTGTTTTTT. The V call is TRBV2, the J call TRBJ1-4, with 10 bases identical to TRBD1. From germline, CDR1 is SNHLY and CDR2 FYNNEI. The length of the CDR3 is 15 residues. The J segment lost 7 bases and the V segment lost 6 bases, leaving 8 bases of the junction unmatched.

This clone turned up a few times. This chain connects TRBV6-5 to TRBJ1-4; possible D gene TRBD1, 6 bases. Trimming removed 6 bases at V and 8 bases at J, with 13 bases between. The CDR3 is 13 amino acids. Germline V gives CDR1 MNHEY, CDR2 SVGAGI. CDR3 nucleotide sequence: TGTGCCAGCAGGCAAACAGGGAACGAAAAACTGTTTTTT. This sequence encodes CASRQTGNEKLFF.